The clone carrying this T cell receptor (beta chain) was seen once. The antigen is not known. The study ran its PCR with 60 Vbeta and 13 Jbeta primers. Some clones are missing from TCRdb's copy, which holds only in-frame ones; the method was immunoSEQ multiplex PCR. The table lists 130,000 or so clones, about three quarters of them singletons. This entry comes from a study of cytomegalovirus exposure and HLA in healthy donors. Study-level background: HLA-typed donors were the source of 82 million or so unique TCRs, which an early data release held. Study-wide results and limits: CMV serostatus was the sole immune exposure data available.

This CDR3 comprises 15 residues. Germline loops: CDR1 SGHNT, CDR2 YENEEA. The junction had 7 bases not matched to a gene; V was cut back by 5 bases and J by 4 bases. The receptor was isolated from a female donor in good health and CMV-seronegative. V usage is TRBV11-3 and J usage is TRBJ2-1, with 8 bases fitting TRBD1. The specimen sequenced was PBMCs. CDR3: CASSPIRDRYNEQFF. CDR3 bases: TGTGCCAGCAGCCCGATCCGGGACAGGTACAATGAGCAGTTCTTC. Full variable domain (rest looked up from reference TRBV11-3 and TRBJ2-1): EAGVVQSPRYKIIEKKQPVAFWCNPISGHNTLYWYLQNLGQGPELLIRYENEEAVDDSQLPKDRFSAERLKGVDSTLKIQPAELGDSAVYLCASSPIRDRYNEQFFGPGTRLTVL.